This T cell receptor (beta chain) came from a study of Graves' ophthalmopathy and Graves' hyperthyroidism. Study-wide points: Researchers report that a 13-signature model separated ophthalmopathy from stable hyperthyroidism, posting under 90% sensitivity and roughly 81% specificity. A majority of expanded thyroid clonotypes exceeding 0.001 frequency were likewise present in blood.

There are many counts of this clonotype. Its specificity is not known. Looked up from germline, CDR1 is MDHEN and CDR2 is SYDVKM. Deletions cut 2 bases from V and 4 bases from J, with 17 bases between. The CDR3 is 16 residues long. Pregnant or lactating patients and those with other autoimmune diseases or uncontrolled infections were excluded. TCR beta CDR3 amplification used RNA transcripts. First-round RT-PCR used HTBI primers; second-round multiplex PCR followed. A single record per CDR3 protein comes from TCRdb applying MiXCR to the multiplex PCR reads. The sample consists of around 470,000 distinct CDR3 sequences, approximately 14% of them appearing once.

The rearrangement links TRBV28 to TRBJ2-5, with D perhaps TRBD2 (6 bases). The TCR sequence derives from a woman aged 25 to 45 with Graves' ophthalmopathy. Sequencing was performed on blood. The CDR3 sequence is CASSLVRPVGGETQYF. In nucleotides, the CDR3 is TGTGCCAGCAGTTTAGTTCGACCGGTGGGAGGAGAGACCCAGTACTTC. Based on the CDR3 plus reference TRBV28 and TRBJ2-5, the full variable domain is DVKVTQSSRYLVKRTGEKVFLECVQDMDHENMFWYRQDPGLGLRLIYFSYDVKMKEKGDIPEGYSVSREKKERFSLILESASTNQTSMYLCASSLVRPVGGETQYFGPGTRLLVL.